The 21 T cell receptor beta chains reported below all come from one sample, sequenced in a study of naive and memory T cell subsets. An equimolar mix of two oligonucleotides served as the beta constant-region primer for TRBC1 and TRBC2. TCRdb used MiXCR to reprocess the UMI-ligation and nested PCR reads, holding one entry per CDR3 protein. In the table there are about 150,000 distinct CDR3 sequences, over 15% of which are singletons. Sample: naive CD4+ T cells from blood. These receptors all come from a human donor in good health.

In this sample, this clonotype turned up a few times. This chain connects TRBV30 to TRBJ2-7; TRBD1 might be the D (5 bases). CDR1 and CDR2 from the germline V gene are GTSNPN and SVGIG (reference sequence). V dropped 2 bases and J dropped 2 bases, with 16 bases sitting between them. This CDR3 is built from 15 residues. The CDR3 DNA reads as TGTGCCTGGAGTAAGACCCGACAGAGTGCCTACGAGCAGTACTTC. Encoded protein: CAWSKTRQSAYEQYF.

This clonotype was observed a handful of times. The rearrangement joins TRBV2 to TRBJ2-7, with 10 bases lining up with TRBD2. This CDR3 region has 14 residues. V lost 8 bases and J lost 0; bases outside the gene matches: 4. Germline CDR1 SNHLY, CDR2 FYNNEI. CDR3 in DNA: TGTGCCAGCGAGGGGACTAGCGCCTCCTACGAGCAGTACTTC. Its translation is CASEGTSASYEQYF. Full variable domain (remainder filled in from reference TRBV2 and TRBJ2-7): EPEVTQTPSHQVTQMGQEVILRCVPISNHLYFYWYRQILGQKVEFLVSFYNNEISEKSEIFDDQFSVERPDGSNFTLKIRSTKLEDSAMYFCASEGTSASYEQYFGPGTRLTVT.

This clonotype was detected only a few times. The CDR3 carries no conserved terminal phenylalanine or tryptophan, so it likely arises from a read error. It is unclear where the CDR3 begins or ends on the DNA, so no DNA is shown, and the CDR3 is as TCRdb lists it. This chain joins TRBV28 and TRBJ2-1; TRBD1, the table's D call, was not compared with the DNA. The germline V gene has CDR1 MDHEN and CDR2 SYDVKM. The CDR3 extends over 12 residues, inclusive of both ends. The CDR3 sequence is CASSSPRSTPRL.

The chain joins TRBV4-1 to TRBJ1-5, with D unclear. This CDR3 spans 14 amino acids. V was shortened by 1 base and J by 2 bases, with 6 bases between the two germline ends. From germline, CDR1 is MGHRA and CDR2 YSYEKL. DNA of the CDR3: TGCGCCAGCAGCCAAGTTACGGGCAATCAGCCCCAGCATTTT. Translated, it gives CASSQVTGNQPQHF.

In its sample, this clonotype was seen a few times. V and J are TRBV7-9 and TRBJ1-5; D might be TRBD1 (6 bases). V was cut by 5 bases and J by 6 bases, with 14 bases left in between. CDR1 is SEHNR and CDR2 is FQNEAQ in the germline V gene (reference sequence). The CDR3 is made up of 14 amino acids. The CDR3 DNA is TGTGCCAGCAGCCCAGAGGGACAAAGTCAGCCCCAGCATTTT. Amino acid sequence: CASSPEGQSQPQHF. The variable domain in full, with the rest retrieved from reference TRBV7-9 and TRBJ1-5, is DTGVSQNPRHKITKRGQNVTFRCDPISEHNRLYWYRQTLGQGPEFLTYFQNEAQLEKSRLLSDRFSAERPKGSFSTLEIQRTEQGDSAMYLCASSPEGQSQPQHFGDGTRLSIL.

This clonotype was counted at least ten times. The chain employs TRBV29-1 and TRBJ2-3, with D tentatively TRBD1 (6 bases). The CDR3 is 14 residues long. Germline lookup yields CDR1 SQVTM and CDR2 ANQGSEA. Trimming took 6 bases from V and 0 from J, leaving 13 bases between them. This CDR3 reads CSVKQGRSTDTQYF. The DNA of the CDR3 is TGCAGCGTGAAACAGGGCCGGAGCACAGATACGCAGTATTTT.

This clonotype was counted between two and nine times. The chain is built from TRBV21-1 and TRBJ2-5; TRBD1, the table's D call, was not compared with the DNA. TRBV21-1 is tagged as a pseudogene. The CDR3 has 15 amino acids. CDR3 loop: CASTCPGYRFETQYF. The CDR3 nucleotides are TGTGCCAGCACCTGCCCAGGGTATAGGTTCGAGACCCAGTACTTC.

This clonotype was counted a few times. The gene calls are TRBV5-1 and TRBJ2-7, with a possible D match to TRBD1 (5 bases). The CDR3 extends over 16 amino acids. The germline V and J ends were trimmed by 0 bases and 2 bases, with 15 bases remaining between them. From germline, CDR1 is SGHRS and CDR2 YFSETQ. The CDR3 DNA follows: TGCGCCAGCAGCTTGGGTCGGGTGACAGTTACCTACGAGCAGTACTTC. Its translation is CASSLGRVTVTYEQYF.

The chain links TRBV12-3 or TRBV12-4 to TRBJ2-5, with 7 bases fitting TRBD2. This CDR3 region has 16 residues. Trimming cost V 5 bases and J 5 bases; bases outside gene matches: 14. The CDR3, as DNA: TGTGCCAGCAGTCCCCAACTAGCGTTCCCGGCGGAGACCCAGTACTTC. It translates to CASSPQLAFPAETQYF.

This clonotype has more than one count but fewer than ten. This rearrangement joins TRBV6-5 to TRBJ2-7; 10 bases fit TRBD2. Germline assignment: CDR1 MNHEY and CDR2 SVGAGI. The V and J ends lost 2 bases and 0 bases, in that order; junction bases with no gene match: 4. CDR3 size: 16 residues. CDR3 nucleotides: TGTGCCAGCAGTTACAGTCTAGCGGGAGCCTCCTACGAGCAGTACTTC. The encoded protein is CASSYSLAGASYEQYF.

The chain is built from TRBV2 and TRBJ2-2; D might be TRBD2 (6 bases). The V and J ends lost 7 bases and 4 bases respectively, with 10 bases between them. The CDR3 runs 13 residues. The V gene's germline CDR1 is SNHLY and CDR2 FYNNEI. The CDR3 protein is CASKGEATGELFF. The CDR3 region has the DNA TGTGCCAGCAAAGGGGAGGCCACCGGGGAGCTGTTTTTT.

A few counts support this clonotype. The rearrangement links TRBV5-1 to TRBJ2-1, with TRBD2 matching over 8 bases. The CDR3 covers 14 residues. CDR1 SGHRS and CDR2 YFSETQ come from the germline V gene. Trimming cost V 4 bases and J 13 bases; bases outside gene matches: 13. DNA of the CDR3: TGCGCCAGCAGCGCGGGGGGATTGGGACACCTACAGTTCTTC. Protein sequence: CASSAGGLGHLQFF.

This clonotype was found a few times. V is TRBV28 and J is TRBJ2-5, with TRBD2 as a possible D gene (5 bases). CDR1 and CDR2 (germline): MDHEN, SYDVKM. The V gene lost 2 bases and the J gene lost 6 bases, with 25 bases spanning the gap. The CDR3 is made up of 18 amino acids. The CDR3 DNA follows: TGTGCCAGCAGTTTAGTACCGTATGAGGGAAACGGGTTTCAGACCCAGTACTTC. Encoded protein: CASSLVPYEGNGFQTQYF.

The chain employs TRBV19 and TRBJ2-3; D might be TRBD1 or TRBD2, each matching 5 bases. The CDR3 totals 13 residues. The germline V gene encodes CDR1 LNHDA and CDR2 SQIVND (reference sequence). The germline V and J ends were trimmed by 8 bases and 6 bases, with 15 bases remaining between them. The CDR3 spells CASGDGGWDTQYF. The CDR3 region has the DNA TGTGCCAGTGGGGACGGAGGATGGGATACGCAGTATTTT. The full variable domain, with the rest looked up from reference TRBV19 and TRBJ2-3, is DGGITQSPKYLFRKEGQNVTLSCEQNLNHDAMYWYRQDPGQGLRLIYYSQIVNDFQKGDIAEGYSVSREKKESFPLTVTSAQKNPTAFYLCASGDGGWDTQYFGPGTRLTVL.

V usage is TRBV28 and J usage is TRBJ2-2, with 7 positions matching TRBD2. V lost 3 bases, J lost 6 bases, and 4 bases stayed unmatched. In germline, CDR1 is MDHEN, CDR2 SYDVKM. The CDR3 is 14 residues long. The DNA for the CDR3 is TGTGCCAGCAGTTTCTCGGGGGGTCCCGGGGAGCTGTTTTTT. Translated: CASSFSGGPGELFF. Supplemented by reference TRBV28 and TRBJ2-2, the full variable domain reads DVKVTQSSRYLVKRTGEKVFLECVQDMDHENMFWYRQDPGLGLRLIYFSYDVKMKEKGDIPEGYSVSREKKERFSLILESASTNQTSMYLCASSFSGGPGELFFGEGSRLTVL.

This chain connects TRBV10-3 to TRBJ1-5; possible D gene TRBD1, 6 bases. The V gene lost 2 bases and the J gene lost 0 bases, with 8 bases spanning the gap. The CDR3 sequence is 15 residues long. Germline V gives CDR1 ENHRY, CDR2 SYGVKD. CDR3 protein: CAISEGQSSNQPQHF. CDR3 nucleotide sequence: TGTGCCATCAGTGAGGGACAGAGTAGCAATCAGCCCCAGCATTTT.

CDR3 loop: CAISESILVVQFF. CDR3 nucleotides: TGTGCCATCAGTGAGTCGATCCTAGTTGTGCAGTTCTTC. J is TRBJ2-1 and V is TRBV10-3, with D unresolved. The CDR3 spans 13 residues. Germline CDR1 is ENHRY and CDR2 is SYGVKD. V shed 0 bases and J shed 12 bases, with 12 bases lying between them.

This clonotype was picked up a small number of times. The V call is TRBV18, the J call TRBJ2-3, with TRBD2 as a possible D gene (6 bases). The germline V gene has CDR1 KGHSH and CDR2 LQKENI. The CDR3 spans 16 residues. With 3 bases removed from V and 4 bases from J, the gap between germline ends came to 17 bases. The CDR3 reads CASSPRSAGTPDTQYF. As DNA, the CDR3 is TGTGCCAGCTCACCCCGGAGTGCGGGAACCCCAGATACGCAGTATTTT.

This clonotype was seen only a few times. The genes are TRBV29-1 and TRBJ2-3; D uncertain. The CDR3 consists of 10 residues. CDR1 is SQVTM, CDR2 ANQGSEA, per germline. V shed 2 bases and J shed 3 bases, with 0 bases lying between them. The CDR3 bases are TGCAGCGTTGAAACAGATACGCAGTATTTT. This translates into CSVETDTQYF.

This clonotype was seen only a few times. The CDR3 coding sequence is TGTGCCACCAGCAGTCCAAGGGTATCTGGAGAGCTGTTTTTT. Protein: CATSSPRVSGELFF. V and J are TRBV15 and TRBJ2-2; D unclear. Deletions cut 3 bases from V and 11 bases from J, with 16 bases between. The germline CDR1 and CDR2 sequences are LNHNV and YYDKDF (reference sequence). This CDR3 is 14 amino acids long.

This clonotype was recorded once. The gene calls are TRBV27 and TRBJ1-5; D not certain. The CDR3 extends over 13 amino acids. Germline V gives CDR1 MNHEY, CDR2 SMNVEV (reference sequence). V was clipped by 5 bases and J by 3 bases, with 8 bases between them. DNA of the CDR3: TGTGCCAGCAGTACCTTCAACAATCAGCCCCAGCATTTT. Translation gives CASSTFNNQPQHF.